One and the same sample provided the 15 T cell receptor beta chains below, sequenced in a study of OX40 agonist ivuxolimab in advanced cancers. The repertoire was sequenced with immunoSEQ multiplex PCR; TCRdb's copy has only in-frame clones and lacks some. The repertoire holds 60,000 to 90,000 clones, with 70% to 85% as singletons. Sequencing used CD4+ or CD8+ T cells sorted from blood, obtained in a trial of the OX40 agonist ivuxolimab. The receptors derive from an adult with an advanced solid tumor such as melanoma, head and neck, liver or kidney cancer.

The chain recombines TRBV28 with TRBJ1-3; the D is unclear. V lost 8 bases and J 0 bases, leaving 11 bases between the germline ends. The CDR3 is made up of 14 amino acids. Germline CDR1 MDHEN, CDR2 SYDVKM. CDR3 DNA: TGTGCCAGCCGTGGCGTAAACTCTGGAAACACCATATATTTT. This sequence encodes CASRGVNSGNTIYF. Complete variable domain (other parts from reference TRBV28 and TRBJ1-3): DVKVTQSSRYLVKRTGEKVFLECVQDMDHENMFWYRQDPGLGLRLIYFSYDVKMKEKGDIPEGYSVSREKKERFSLILESASTNQTSMYLCASRGVNSGNTIYFGEGSWLTVV.

V and J are TRBV11-2 and TRBJ2-4, with a tentative D call TRBD1 (6 bases). Trimming cost V 6 bases and J 0 bases, with 18 bases left between them. CDR3 length: 17 amino acids. Germline V gives CDR1 SGHAT, CDR2 FQNNGV. The CDR3 region has the DNA TGTGCCAGCAGACAGCTCGACAGGAAACTAGCCAAAAACATTCAGTACTTC. It is translated as CASRQLDRKLAKNIQYF.

The chain uses TRBV9 and TRBJ2-5; the match to TRBD2 covers 11 bases. Losses at the gene ends were 0 bases for V and 4 bases for J; bases not matched to a gene: 8. The CDR3 consists of 17 residues. The germline CDR1 and CDR2 sequences are SGDLS and YYNGEE. This chain's CDR3 is CASSVGLAGGLGETQYF. The DNA for the CDR3 is TGTGCCAGCAGCGTAGGCCTAGCGGGGGGCCTAGGAGAGACCCAGTACTTC.

V gene TRBV5-1 combines with J gene TRBJ2-5; TRBD1 matches 7 bases. From germline, CDR1 is SGHRS and CDR2 YFSETQ. The CDR3 has 14 residues. Losses at the gene ends were 4 bases for V and 2 bases for J; bases not matched to a gene: 5. CDR3 region: CASSRTTGQETQYF. The DNA of the CDR3 is TGCGCCAGCAGCCGCACGACAGGGCAAGAGACCCAGTACTTC.

This chain connects TRBV18 to TRBJ1-1; D gene unclear. This CDR3 contains 14 residues. Looked up from germline, CDR1 is KGHSH and CDR2 is LQKENI. The ends were cut back, 2 bases at V and 3 bases at J, with 10 bases in the middle. CDR3 in amino acids: CASSPTGGDTEAFF. The CDR3 coding sequence is TGTGCCAGCTCACCAACGGGTGGGGACACTGAAGCTTTCTTT.

This clone appeared once. V usage is TRBV18 and J usage is TRBJ1-3; D is unresolved. V lost 3 bases, J lost 2 bases, and 5 bases lay in between. This CDR3 has 13 amino acids. CDR1 and CDR2 from the germline V gene are KGHSH and LQKENI. CDR3 coding DNA: TGTGCCAGCTCACCGACCCCTGGAAACACCATATATTTT. Its protein product is CASSPTPGNTIYF.

V usage is TRBV7-9 and J usage is TRBJ2-7, with D tentatively TRBD2 (7 bases). The CDR3 loop spans 14 amino acids. The V end lost 4 bases, the J end lost 9 bases, and 19 bases lay between the germline ends. Germline V gene lookup returns CDR1 SEHNR and CDR2 FQNEAQ (reference sequence). CDR3 coding DNA: TGTGCCAGCAGCTCTAGCGGAGCTTCAGGGGCGCAGTACTTC. Translating it yields CASSSSGASGAQYF.

V and J are TRBV6-6 and TRBJ1-1, with D unclear. The CDR3 has 14 residues. The V gene lost 4 bases and the J gene lost 5 bases, with 14 bases spanning the gap. CDR1 and CDR2 from the germline V gene are MNHNY and SVGAGI (reference sequence). This CDR3 reads CASSSVEGRTEAFF. The CDR3 nucleotides read TGTGCCAGCAGTTCGGTCGAGGGTCGGACTGAAGCTTTCTTT.

CDR3 DNA sequence: TGTGCCAGCAGCCTGGGACTAGCGGGAGTTGCAGATACGCAGTATTTT. This gives the protein CASSLGLAGVADTQYF. This sequence joins TRBV7-6 and TRBJ2-3; TRBD2 aligns across 14 bases. This CDR3 comprises 16 residues. Trimming removed 5 bases from V and 4 bases from J; junction bases left unmatched: 5. The germline V gene has CDR1 SGHVS and CDR2 FNYEAQ.

The chain recombines TRBV29-1 with TRBJ2-3; 13 bases align to TRBD2. CDR3 length equals 19 residues. V trimming: 2 bases; J trimming: 5 bases; junction bases outside the gene matches: 16. Germline V lookup: CDR1 SQVTM, CDR2 ANQGSEA. The chain's CDR3 is CSVESVHWTSGRVGDTQYF. As DNA, the CDR3 is TGCAGCGTTGAATCTGTCCATTGGACTAGCGGGAGAGTTGGAGATACGCAGTATTTT.

The V call is TRBV6-6, the J call TRBJ2-5, with D perhaps matching TRBD1 or TRBD2 (5 bases each). This CDR3 is built from 14 residues. The germline V gene has CDR1 MNHNY and CDR2 SVGAGI (reference sequence). Trimming cost V 0 bases and J 4 bases, with 9 bases left between them. The CDR3 loop reads CASSYSRGAETQYF. The CDR3 region has the DNA TGTGCCAGCAGTTACTCGAGGGGCGCAGAGACCCAGTACTTC.

The rearrangement links TRBV7-3 to TRBJ2-7, with 9 bases that match TRBD1. Per the germline V gene, CDR1 is SGHTA and CDR2 is FQGTGA. The CDR3 runs 13 residues. The junction had 2 bases not matched to a gene; V was cut back by 2 bases and J by 6 bases. The CDR3 spells CASSLGTGLEQYF. The CDR3 nucleotides are TGTGCCAGCAGCTTAGGGACAGGGCTCGAGCAGTACTTC.

The gene calls are TRBV18 and TRBJ2-6; D may correspond to TRBD1 or TRBD2 (5 bases each). The germline gives CDR1 KGHSH, CDR2 LQKENI. V gave up 8 bases and J gave up 4 bases, with 21 bases separating them. CDR3 length: 17 amino acids. CDR3 bases: TGTGCCAGCGCCCGGGACCTATCAAGGGCCGGGGCCAACGTCCTGACTTTC. Protein product: CASARDLSRAGANVLTF.

The rearrangement joins TRBV5-1 to TRBJ1-4; 9 bases line up with TRBD1. The CDR3 runs 14 residues. Per the germline V gene, CDR1 is SGHRS and CDR2 is YFSETQ. J lost 8 bases, V lost 6 bases, and 8 bases had no gene match. The CDR3 bases are TGCGCCAGCACCCTCGGGACAGGGAACGAAAAACTGTTTTTT. Amino acid sequence: CASTLGTGNEKLFF. The full variable domain, in which reference TRBV5-1 and TRBJ1-4 provide the parts outside the CDR3, is KAGVTQTPRYLIKTRGQQVTLSCSPISGHRSVSWYQQTPGQGLQFLFEYFSETQRNKGNFPGRFSGRQFSNSRSEMNVSTLELGDSALYLCASTLGTGNEKLFFGSGTQLSVL.

This clone occurred once. The chain joins TRBV5-4 to TRBJ2-6; D is possibly TRBD2 (6 bases). The germline CDR1 and CDR2 sequences are SGHNT and YYREEE (reference sequence). With 6 bases removed from V and 3 bases from J, the gap between germline ends came to 19 bases. The CDR3 is made up of 17 amino acids. In DNA form, the CDR3 reads TGTGCCAGCACCATAGGGACTTCGGACAATGGGGCCAACGTCCTGACTTTC. It yields the protein CASTIGTSDNGANVLTF.